The entry that follows covers one T cell receptor beta chain sequence. Its cognate antigen is unknown. The CDR3 has 16 residues. Germline CDR1 MNHEY, CDR2 SVGAGI. Trimming took off 0 bases at V and 5 bases at J, with 16 bases between the two ends. This sample is drawn from a study of blood T cells in healthy people across ages. Study-level points and caveats: When set beside aged donors, long-lived donors presented more naive CD4+ cells and higher diversity. Percentage of naive T cells showed a strong correlation with TCR beta diversity.

Combining a sample-barcoded 5' primer with a J-beta primer mix, a second PCR ran for about 7 to 12 cycles. Researchers report that each sample yielded at least 2.5 million CDR3-containing paired-end reads. TCRdb re-called the 5' RACE reads through MiXCR, storing one row per CDR3 protein. Of about 500,000 distinct CDR3 sequences listed, about 25% are singletons. The study isolated at least 6.5 million PBMCs from each sample. These records were also assigned to another study, of T cells of mothers and their children.

This chain links TRBV6-5 with TRBJ2-5; D possibly matches TRBD1 or TRBD2 (6 bases each). Specimen: blood. The origin of this receptor is a boy between 5 and 17 years old in good health. DNA of the CDR3: TGTGCCAGCAGTTACTCATCGGGGGCGGTGGGGGAGACCCAGTACTTC. Translation: CASSYSSGAVGETQYF.